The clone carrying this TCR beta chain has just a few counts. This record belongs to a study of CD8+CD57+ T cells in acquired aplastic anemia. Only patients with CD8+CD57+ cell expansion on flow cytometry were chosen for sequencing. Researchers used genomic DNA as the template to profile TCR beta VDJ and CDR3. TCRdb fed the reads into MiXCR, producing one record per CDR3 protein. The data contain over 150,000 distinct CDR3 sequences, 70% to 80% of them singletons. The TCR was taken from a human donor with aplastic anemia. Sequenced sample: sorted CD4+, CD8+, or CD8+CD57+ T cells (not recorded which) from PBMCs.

The CDR3 region is CSAGMNRGGGNTIYF. The CDR3 region has the DNA TGCAGTGCTGGGATGAATAGGGGAGGTGGAAACACCATATATTTT. V is TRBV20-1 and J is TRBJ1-3; D may be TRBD1 (5 bases). Germline V gene data show CDR1 as DFQATT and CDR2 as SNEGSKA (reference sequence). This CDR3 is 15 amino acids long. V was pared by 5 bases and J by 3 bases, with 17 bases between.